Below, 7 T cell receptor beta chains from the same sample are listed, as sequenced in a study of OX40 agonist ivuxolimab in advanced cancers. Clones were read by immunoSEQ multiplex PCR, and TCRdb kept only the in-frame ones, dropping some. The sample holds 45,000 or so clones, about 80% seen once. The sequencing used CD4+ or CD8+ T cells sorted from blood, collected in a trial of the OX40 agonist ivuxolimab. The source of these receptors is an adult with an advanced solid tumor such as melanoma, head and neck, liver or kidney cancer.

A single count supports this clone. The chain combines TRBV29-1 with TRBJ2-2, with 11 bases lining up with TRBD1. The CDR3 runs 14 residues. V trimming: 6 bases; J trimming: 6 bases; junction bases outside the gene matches: 6. The germline CDR1 and CDR2 sequences are SQVTM and ANQGSEA. This CDR3 is CSVGQGARAGELFF. Here the CDR3 DNA reads TGCAGCGTAGGACAGGGGGCTAGGGCCGGGGAGCTGTTTTTT.

This CDR3 reads CASSPRTGANTGELFF. The CDR3 bases are TGTGCCAGCTCACCTCGGACAGGGGCCAACACCGGGGAGCTGTTTTTT. The chain joins TRBV18 to TRBJ2-2, with 9 bases lining up with TRBD1. The length of the CDR3 is 16 residues. J lost 2 bases, V lost 3 bases, and 4 bases had no gene match. Germline assignment: CDR1 KGHSH and CDR2 LQKENI.

In DNA form, the CDR3 reads TGTGCCAGCAGCTGGGAGGGACACCAAGAGACCCAGTACTTC. Protein product: CASSWEGHQETQYF. The chain is built from TRBV28 and TRBJ2-5; TRBD2 matches at 7 bases. With 6 bases clipped from V and 0 bases from J, the junction kept 4 bases outside the gene matches. This CDR3 spans 14 amino acids. Germline values: CDR1 MDHEN, CDR2 SYDVKM.

The rearrangement links TRBV18 to TRBJ2-7, with a possible D match to TRBD2 (6 bases). This CDR3 has 17 amino acids. V was shortened by 6 bases and J by 0 bases, with 21 bases between the two germline ends. CDR1 is KGHSH, CDR2 LQKENI, per germline. CDR3 DNA sequence: TGTGCCAGCTCTCAAACCGGTCCGGGACTTACCTCCTACGAGCAGTACTTC. This gives the protein CASSQTGPGLTSYEQYF.

The chain employs TRBV7-2 and TRBJ2-1; TRBD2 matches at 8 bases. CDR1 SGHTA and CDR2 FQGNSA come from the germline V gene. The V segment lost 8 bases and the J segment 13 bases; nucleotides outside the gene matches: 10. CDR3 length equals 12 residues. In DNA form, the CDR3 reads TGTGCCAGCGGATTCCCCGGGGGGGGCCAGTTCTTC. Translating it yields CASGFPGGGQFF.

This chain connects TRBV6-5 to TRBJ2-7, with TRBD1 identical over 9 bases. This CDR3 contains 14 residues. The V gene's germline CDR1 is MNHEY and CDR2 SVGAGI. With 6 bases clipped from V and 1 base from J, the junction kept 4 bases outside the gene matches. The CDR3 sequence: CASRPDRGSYEQYF. CDR3 nucleotides: TGTGCCAGCAGGCCCGACAGGGGGTCCTACGAGCAGTACTTC.

The genes are TRBV30 and TRBJ1-1; maybe TRBD1 (6 bases). This CDR3 is built from 13 residues. In germline, CDR1 is GTSNPN, CDR2 SVGIG (reference sequence). V lost 1 base and J 1 base, leaving 7 bases between the germline ends. CDR3 in amino acids: CAWSARGNTEAFF. The CDR3 coding sequence is TGTGCCTGGAGTGCCAGGGGGAACACTGAAGCTTTCTTT.